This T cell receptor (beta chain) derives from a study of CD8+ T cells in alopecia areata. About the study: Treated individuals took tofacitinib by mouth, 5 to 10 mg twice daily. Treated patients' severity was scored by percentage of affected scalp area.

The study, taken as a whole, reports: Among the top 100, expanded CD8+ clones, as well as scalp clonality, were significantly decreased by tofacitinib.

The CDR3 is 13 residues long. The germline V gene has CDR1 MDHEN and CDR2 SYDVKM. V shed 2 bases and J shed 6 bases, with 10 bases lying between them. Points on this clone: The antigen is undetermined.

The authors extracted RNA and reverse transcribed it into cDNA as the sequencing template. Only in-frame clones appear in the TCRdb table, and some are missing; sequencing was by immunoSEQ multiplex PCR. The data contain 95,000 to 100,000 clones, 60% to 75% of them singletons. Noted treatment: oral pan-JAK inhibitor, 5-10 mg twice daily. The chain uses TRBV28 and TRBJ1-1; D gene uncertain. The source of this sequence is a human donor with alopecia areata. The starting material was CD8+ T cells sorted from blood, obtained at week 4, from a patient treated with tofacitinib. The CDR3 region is CASSLVATAEAFF. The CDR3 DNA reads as TGTGCCAGCAGTTTAGTGGCAACCGCTGAAGCTTTCTTT.